This entry concerns a single TCR beta chain. Antigen unknown. These data come from a study of CXCR3-negative and CXCR3-positive naive CD8 T cells. Study observations and caveats: A higher hydrophobicity marked the TRB CDR3s of CXCR3-positive naive cells versus CXCR3-negative naive cells.

UMI-labeled TRB cDNA libraries were prepared by 5' RACE. TCRdb reprocessed the 5' RACE reads, with one entry per CDR3 protein and no DNA. The sample totals about 120,000 distinct CDR3 sequences. The CDR3 spans 14 residues. Germline loops: CDR1 SEHNR, CDR2 FQNEAQ (reference sequence). Sequencing was done on a sample of naive CXCR3+ CD8+ T cells from blood. Subset reported: CD45RO-CCR7+CD27+CD95- naive CD8+ T cells expressing CXCR3 (TNR3+). This sequence originates from a human donor in good health. Some clones in this sample may be carry-over from other donors' samples. The rearrangement joins TRBV7-9 to TRBJ2-7; the D gene TCRdb calls, TRBD1, cannot be checked with no DNA. The CDR3 is CASSSDRTNYEQYF.